This T cell receptor (beta chain) was recovered during a study of blood T cell repertoires in COVID-19. Study at large: PBMCs, B-cell-depleted T cells, or T cells provided the cDNA or gDNA that made up the material.

Per the authors' pipeline: Counts of nucleated cells, estimated from reference gene primer amplification, were obtained. Profiled with immunoSEQ multiplex PCR; TCRdb holds only in-frame clones, not every one. V and J calls and clone size are those listed in that table; D and trimming were worked out from the DNA. This sample carries roughly 99,000 clones, over 60% of them seen once, and the ten largest clones take roughly 4.3%. The sequenced material came from peripheral blood. The source is a man between 70 and 80 years old with acute or convalescent COVID-19.

The CDR3 DNA follows: TGTGCCAGCAGTCCCGGACAGCGTGAGCAGTTCTTC. Translating it yields CASSPGQREQFF. The chain uses TRBV12-3 or TRBV12-4 and TRBJ2-1; a possible D gene is TRBD1 (6 bases). The CDR3 is made up of 12 amino acids. Trimming left V 5 bases short and J 9 bases short, with 11 bases between.